A selection of T cell receptor beta chains follows, all from one sample in a study of T cell responses to AZD1222 COVID-19 vaccine. Clones were sequenced by immunoSEQ multiplex PCR, and TCRdb holds only the in-frame ones, with some missing. The table lists 60,000 to 85,000 clones, 85% to 90% of them singletons. The input for sequencing was peripheral blood, taken 28 days after the second dose of the MenACWY control vaccine. The source of these receptors is an adult who received the MenACWY meningococcal vaccine as a control. The CDR3 runs from the conserved cysteine through the conserved F or W.

j_gene	v_gene	CDR3aa
TRBJ2-2	TRBV5-1	CASSLALDTGELFF
TRBJ2-7	TRBV7-7	CASSLRQGGNYEQYF
TRBJ1-2	TRBV27	CASSTRAGGYGYTF
TRBJ1-1	TRBV6-5	CASRIGTGGTEAFF
TRBJ1-1	TRBV5-1	CASSLWGAEAFF
TRBJ1-3	TRBV12-3/TRBV12-4	CASSLAGVNTIYF
TRBJ2-7	TRBV4-2	CASSQDAQGQTWYYEQYF
TRBJ2-1	TRBV19	CASSIEGQGNNEQFF
TRBJ2-5	TRBV27	CASSLRGEGIQETQYF
TRBJ1-2	TRBV5-1	CASSPGQENYGYTF